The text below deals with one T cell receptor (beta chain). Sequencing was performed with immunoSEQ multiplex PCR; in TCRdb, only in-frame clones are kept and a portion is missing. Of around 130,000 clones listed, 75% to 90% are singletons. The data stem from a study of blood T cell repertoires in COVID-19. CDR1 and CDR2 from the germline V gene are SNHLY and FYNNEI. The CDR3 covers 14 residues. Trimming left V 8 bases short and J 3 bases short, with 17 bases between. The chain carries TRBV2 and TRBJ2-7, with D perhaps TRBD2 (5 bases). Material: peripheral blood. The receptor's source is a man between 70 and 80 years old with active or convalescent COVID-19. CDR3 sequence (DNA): TGTGCCAGCTGGGCGGGCAGCCGAGGCTACGAGCAGTACTTC. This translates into CASWAGSRGYEQYF.